This T cell receptor (beta chain) was profiled in a study of OX40 agonist ivuxolimab in advanced cancers. Looking at the study overall: Patients received ivuxolimab, an intravenous treatment, every 2 weeks at 0.01 to 10 mg/kg.

On this clone itself: Its antigen is unknown.

This table comes from immunoSEQ multiplex PCR, and its TCRdb copy is limited to in-frame clones, with some not included. The sample has about 80,000 clones, around 87% seen once. This CDR3 comprises 15 residues. Germline V gene sequence: CDR1 MNHEY, CDR2 SMNVEV (reference sequence). Between the trimmed V and J ends, which lost 1 base and 0 bases, there was a span of 4 bases. Study-level points and caveats: Normalized expansion of T-cell clones was also low for some nonresponders.

This specimen consisted of CD4+ or CD8+ T cells sorted from blood, obtained in a trial of the OX40 agonist ivuxolimab. J is TRBJ2-6 and V is TRBV27, with D unclear. This sequence originates from an adult with an advanced solid tumor such as melanoma, head and neck, liver or kidney cancer. The DNA of the CDR3 is TGTGCCAGCAGTTTATGGGGCTCTGGGGCCAACGTCCTGACTTTC. Translating gives CASSLWGSGANVLTF.